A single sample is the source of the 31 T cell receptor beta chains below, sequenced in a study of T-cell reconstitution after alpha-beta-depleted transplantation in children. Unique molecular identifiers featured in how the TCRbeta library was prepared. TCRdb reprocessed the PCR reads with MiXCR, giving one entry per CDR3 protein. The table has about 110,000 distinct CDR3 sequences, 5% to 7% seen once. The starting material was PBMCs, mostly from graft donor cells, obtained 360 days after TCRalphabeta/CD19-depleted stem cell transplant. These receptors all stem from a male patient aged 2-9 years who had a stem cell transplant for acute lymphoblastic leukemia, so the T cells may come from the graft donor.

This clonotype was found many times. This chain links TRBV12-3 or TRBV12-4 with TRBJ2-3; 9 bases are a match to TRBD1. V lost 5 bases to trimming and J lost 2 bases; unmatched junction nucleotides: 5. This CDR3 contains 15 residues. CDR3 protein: CASSTGQGNTDTQYF. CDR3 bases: TGTGCCAGCAGTACGGGACAGGGAAACACAGATACGCAGTATTTT.

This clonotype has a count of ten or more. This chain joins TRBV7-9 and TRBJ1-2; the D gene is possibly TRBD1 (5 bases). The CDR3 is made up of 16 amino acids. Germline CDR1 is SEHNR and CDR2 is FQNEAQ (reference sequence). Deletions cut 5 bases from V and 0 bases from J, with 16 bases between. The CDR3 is CASSSILGETNYGYTF. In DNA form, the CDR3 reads TGTGCCAGCAGCAGTATTCTGGGGGAGACTAACTATGGCTACACCTTC.

CDR3 sequence: CASSQDSRGGGFYEQYF. CDR3 nucleotides: TGCGCCAGCAGCCAAGATTCGAGGGGTGGGGGATTTTATGAGCAGTACTTC. The gene calls are TRBV4-1 and TRBJ2-7; possibly TRBD1 or TRBD2 for D (5 bases each). This CDR3 is built from 17 residues. Germline CDR1 reads MGHRA; CDR2 reads YSYEKL. Trimming removed 0 bases at V and 7 bases at J, with 22 bases between.

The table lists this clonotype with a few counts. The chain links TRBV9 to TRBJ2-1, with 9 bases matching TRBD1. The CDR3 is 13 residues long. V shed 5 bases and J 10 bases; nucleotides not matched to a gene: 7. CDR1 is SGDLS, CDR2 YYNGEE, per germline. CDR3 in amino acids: CASSPGTGSEQFF. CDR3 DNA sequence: TGTGCCAGCAGTCCCGGGACAGGGTCGGAGCAGTTCTTC.

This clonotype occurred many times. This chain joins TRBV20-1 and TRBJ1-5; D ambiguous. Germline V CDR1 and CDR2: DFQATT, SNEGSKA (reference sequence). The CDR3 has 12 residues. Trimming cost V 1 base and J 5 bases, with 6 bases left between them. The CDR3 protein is CSARGAHQPQHF. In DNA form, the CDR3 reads TGCAGTGCTAGAGGCGCGCATCAGCCCCAGCATTTT.

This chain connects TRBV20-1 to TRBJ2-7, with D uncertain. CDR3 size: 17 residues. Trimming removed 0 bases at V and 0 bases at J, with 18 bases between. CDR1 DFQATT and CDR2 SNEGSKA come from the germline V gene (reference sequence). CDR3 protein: CSARDLLNFPLSYEQYF. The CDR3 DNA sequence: TGCAGTGCTAGAGACCTCCTCAACTTCCCCCTCTCCTACGAGCAGTACTTC.

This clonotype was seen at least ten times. The CDR3 DNA sequence: TGCAGTGCTAGCGGGGGCCCGGGAGAGACCCAGTACTTC. The encoded protein is CSASGGPGETQYF. The chain uses TRBV20-1 and TRBJ2-5; D might be TRBD1 or TRBD2, each matching 6 bases. The germline V gene encodes CDR1 DFQATT and CDR2 SNEGSKA (reference sequence). The ends were cut back, 3 bases at V and 4 bases at J, with 12 bases in the middle. This CDR3 spans 13 amino acids.

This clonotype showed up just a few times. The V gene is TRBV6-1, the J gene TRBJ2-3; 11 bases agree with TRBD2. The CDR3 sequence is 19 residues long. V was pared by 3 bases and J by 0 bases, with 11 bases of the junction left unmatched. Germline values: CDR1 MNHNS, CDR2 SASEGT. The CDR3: CASSETGTSGHSSTDTQYF. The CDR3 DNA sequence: TGTGCCAGCAGTGAGACCGGGACTAGCGGCCACTCTAGCACAGATACGCAGTATTTT.

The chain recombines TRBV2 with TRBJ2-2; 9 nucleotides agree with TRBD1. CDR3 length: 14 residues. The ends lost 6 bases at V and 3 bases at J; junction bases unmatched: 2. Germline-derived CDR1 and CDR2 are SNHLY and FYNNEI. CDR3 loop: CASRRTGDTGELFF. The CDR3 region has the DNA TGTGCCAGCAGGCGGACAGGGGACACCGGGGAGCTGTTTTTT.

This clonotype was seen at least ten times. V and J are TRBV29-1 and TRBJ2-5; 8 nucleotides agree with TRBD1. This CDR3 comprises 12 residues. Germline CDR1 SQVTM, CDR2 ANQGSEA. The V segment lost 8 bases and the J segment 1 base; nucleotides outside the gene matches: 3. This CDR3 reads CSTDRGQETQYF. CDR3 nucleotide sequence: TGCAGCACTGACAGGGGCCAAGAGACCCAGTACTTC.

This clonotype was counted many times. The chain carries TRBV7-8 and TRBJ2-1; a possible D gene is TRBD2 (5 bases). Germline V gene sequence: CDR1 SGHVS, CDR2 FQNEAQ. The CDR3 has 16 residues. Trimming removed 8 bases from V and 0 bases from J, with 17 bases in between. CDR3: CASGRRSGSSYNEQFF. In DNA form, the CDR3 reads TGTGCCAGCGGCCGCCGTTCGGGGAGCTCCTACAATGAGCAGTTCTTC.

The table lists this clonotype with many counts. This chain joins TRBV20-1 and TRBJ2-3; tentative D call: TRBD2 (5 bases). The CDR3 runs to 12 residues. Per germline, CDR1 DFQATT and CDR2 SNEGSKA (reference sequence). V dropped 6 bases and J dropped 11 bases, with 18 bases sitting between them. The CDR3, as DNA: TGCAGTGCCACAGAGGGATTGTGGGTGCAGTATTTT. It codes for CSATEGLWVQYF.

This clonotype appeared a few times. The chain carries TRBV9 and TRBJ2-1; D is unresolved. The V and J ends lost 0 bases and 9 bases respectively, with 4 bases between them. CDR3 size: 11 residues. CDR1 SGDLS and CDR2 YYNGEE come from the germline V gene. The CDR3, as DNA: TGTGCCAGCAGCGTAGGTGGTGAGCAGTTCTTC. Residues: CASSVGGEQFF.

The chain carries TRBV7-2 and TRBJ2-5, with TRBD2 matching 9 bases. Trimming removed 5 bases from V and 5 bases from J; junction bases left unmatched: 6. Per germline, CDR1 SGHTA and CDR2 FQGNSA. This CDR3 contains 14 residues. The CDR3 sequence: CASSLFLAGETQYF. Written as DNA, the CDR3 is TGTGCCAGCAGCCTCTTTCTAGCGGGGGAGACCCAGTACTTC.

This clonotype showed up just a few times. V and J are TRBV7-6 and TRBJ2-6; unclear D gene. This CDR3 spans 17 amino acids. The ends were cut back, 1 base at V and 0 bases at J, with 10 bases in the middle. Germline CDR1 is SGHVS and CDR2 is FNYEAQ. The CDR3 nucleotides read TGTGCCAGCAGCTTAGTAGCCGGCACCTCTGGGGCCAACGTCCTGACTTTC. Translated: CASSLVAGTSGANVLTF.

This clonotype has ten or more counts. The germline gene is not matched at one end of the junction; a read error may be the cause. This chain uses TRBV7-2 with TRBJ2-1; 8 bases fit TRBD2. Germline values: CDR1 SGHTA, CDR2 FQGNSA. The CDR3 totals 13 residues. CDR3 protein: CASSLASSGPWLF. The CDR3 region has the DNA TGTGCCAGCAGCTTAGCATCTAGCGGGCCTTGGCTCTTC.

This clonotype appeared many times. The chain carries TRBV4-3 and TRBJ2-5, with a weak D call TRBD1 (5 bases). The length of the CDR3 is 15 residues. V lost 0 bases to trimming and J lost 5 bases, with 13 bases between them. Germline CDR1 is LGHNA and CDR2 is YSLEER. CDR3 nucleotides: TGCGCCAGCAGCCAAGATTCAGCGCCAGGGGAGACCCAGTACTTC. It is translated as CASSQDSAPGETQYF.

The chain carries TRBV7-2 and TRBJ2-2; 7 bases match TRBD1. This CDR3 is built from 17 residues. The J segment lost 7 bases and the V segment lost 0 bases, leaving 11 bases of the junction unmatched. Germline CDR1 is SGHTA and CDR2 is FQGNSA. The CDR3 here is CASSLAQDRARGGELFF. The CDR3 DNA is TGTGCCAGCAGCTTAGCCCAAGACAGGGCAAGAGGCGGGGAGCTGTTTTTT.

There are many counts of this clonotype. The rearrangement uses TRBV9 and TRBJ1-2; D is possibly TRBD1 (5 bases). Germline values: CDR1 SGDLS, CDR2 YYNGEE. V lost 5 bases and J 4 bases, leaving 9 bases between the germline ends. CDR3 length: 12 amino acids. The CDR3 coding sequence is TGTGCCAGCAGGAGGGGTAGCTATGGCTACACCTTC. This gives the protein CASRRGSYGYTF. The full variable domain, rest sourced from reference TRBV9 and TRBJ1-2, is DSGVTQTPKHLITATGQRVTLRCSPRSGDLSVYWYQQSLDQGLQFLIQYYNGEERAKGNILERFSAQQFPDLHSELNLSSLELGDSALYFCASRRGSYGYTFGSGTRLTVV.

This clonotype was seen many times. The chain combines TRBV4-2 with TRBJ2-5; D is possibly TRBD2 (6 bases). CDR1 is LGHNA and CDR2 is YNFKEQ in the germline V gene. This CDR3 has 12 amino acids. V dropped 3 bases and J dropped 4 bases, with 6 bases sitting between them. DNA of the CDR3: TGTGCCAGCAGCCAGGGGGGAGAGACCCAGTACTTC. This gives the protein CASSQGGETQYF.

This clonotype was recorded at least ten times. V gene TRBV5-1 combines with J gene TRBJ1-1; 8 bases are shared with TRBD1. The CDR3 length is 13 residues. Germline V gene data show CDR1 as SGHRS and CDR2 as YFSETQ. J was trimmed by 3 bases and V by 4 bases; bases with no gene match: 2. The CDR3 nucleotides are TGCGCCAGCAGCCGGACAGGGTACACTGAAGCTTTCTTT. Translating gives CASSRTGYTEAFF.

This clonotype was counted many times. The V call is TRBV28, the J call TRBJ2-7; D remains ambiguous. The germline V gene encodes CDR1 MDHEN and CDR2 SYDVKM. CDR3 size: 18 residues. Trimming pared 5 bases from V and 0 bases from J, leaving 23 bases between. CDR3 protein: CASSAYMPPVQFSYEQYF. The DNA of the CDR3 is TGTGCCAGCAGTGCGTATATGCCCCCCGTACAGTTCTCCTACGAGCAGTACTTC.

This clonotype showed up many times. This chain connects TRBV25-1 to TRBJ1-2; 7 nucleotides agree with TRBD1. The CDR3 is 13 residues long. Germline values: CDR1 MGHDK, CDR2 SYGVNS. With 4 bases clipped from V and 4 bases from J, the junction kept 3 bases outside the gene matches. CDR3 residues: CASSGWTGYGYTF. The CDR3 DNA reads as TGTGCCAGCAGTGGGTGGACAGGCTATGGCTACACCTTC.

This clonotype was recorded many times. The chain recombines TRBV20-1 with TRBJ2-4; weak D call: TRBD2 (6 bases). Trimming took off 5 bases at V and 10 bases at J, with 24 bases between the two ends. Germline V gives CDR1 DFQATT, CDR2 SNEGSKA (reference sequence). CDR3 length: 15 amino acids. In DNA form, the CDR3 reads TGCAGTGCTTACGACGGCGGGACGGCGAAAAGGATTCAGTACTTC. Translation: CSAYDGGTAKRIQYF.

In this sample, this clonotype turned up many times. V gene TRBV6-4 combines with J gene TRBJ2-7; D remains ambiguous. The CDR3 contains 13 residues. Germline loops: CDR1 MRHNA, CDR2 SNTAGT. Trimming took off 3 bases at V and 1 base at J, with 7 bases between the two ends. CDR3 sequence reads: CASSEGPSYEQYF. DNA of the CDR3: TGTGCCAGCAGTGAAGGGCCATCCTACGAGCAGTACTTC.

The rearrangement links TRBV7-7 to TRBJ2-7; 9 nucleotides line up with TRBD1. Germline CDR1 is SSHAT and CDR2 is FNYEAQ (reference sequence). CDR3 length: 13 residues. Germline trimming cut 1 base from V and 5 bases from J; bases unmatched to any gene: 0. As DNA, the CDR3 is TGTGCCAGCAGCTTAGGACAGGGGGACGAGCAGTACTTC. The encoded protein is CASSLGQGDEQYF.

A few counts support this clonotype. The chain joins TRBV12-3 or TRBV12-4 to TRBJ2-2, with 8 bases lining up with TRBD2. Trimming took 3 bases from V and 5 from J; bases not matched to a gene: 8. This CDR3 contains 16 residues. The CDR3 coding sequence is TGTGCCAGCAGTTTCGGACTAGCAGCGTGGACCGGGGAGCTGTTTTTT. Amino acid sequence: CASSFGLAAWTGELFF.

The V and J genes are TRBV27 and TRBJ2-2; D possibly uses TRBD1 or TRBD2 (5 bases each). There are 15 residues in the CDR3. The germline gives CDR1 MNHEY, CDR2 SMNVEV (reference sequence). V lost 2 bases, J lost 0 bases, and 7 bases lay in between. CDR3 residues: CASSLGGPNTGELFF. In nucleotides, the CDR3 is TGTGCCAGCAGTTTAGGGGGACCGAACACCGGGGAGCTGTTTTTT.

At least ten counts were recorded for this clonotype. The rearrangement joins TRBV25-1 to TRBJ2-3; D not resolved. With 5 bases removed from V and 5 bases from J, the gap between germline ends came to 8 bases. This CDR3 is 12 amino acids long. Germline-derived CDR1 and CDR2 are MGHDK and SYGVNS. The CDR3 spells CASSNPLDTQYF. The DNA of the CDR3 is TGTGCCAGCAGTAACCCCCTAGATACGCAGTATTTT.

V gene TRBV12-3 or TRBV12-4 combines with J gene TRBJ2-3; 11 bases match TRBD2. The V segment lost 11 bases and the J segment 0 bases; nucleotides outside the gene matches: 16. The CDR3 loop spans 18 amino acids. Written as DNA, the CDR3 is TGTGCCTTCAGTTTTAGGCCTAGCGGGGGGACTAGCACAGATACGCAGTATTTT. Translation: CAFSFRPSGGTSTDTQYF.

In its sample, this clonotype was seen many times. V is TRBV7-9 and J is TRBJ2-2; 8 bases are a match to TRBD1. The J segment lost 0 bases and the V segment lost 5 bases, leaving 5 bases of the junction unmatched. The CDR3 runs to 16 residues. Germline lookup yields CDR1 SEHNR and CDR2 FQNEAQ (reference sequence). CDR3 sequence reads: CASSPLQGANTGELFF. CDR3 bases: TGTGCCAGCAGCCCCCTACAGGGGGCGAACACCGGGGAGCTGTTTTTT.